A selection of T cell receptor beta chains follows, all from one sample in a study of T cell repertoires in cytomegalovirus infection. No antigen has been identified for these receptors. TCRdb itself ran the reads through MiXCR, one entry per CDR3 protein. Of around 710,000 distinct CDR3 sequences in the sample, roughly 29% were seen once. The specimen was cultured CD8+ T cells from PBMCs, collected from culture after CMV antigen stimulation. Source of these receptors: a human donor in good health (CMV status not recorded). Some clones in this sample may be carry-over from other donors' samples. Both conserved end residues are part of each CDR3. The D gene is left open where the match is weak. Clone size is stated in some rows and not others, as once, few, many or a class when expanded.

d_call	clone_size	v_call	j_call	cdr3_nt	cdr3_aa
TRBD2	few	TRBV4-1	TRBJ2-7	TGCGCCAGCAGCCATGGCGGGGGCTCCTACGAGCAGTACTTC	CASSHGGGSYEQYF
TRBD1	.	TRBV18	TRBJ1-6	TGTGCCAGCTCACCAGGGACAGTAAATAATTCACCCCTCCACTTT	CASSPGTVNNSPLHF
TRBD1	.	TRBV6-8	TRBJ2-1	TGTGCCAGCAGTTACTCGGACAGGGGGAACTACAATGAGCAGTTCTTC	CASSYSDRGNYNEQFF
TRBD2	few	TRBV10-2	TRBJ2-7	TGCGCCAGCAGTGGGCTAGCGGGGCCGCTCGAGCAGTACTTC	CASSGLAGPLEQYF
.	.	TRBV6-9	TRBJ2-1	TGTGCCAGCAGTTATCCCTCCGATGAGCAGTTCTTC	CASSYPSDEQFF
.	.	TRBV7-9	TRBJ2-5	TGTGCCAGCAGCTACAAAAGACACAACCAAGAGACCCAGTACTTC	CASSYKRHNQETQYF
.	.	TRBV29-1	TRBJ2-1	TGCAGCGTGGATACCGGGCCCTTC	CSVDTGPF
.	many	TRBV12-3/TRBV12-4	TRBJ2-1	TGTGCCAGCAGTTTACTTTCCTCCAATGAGCAGTTCTTC	CASSLLSSNEQFF
.	.	TRBV29-1	TRBJ1-2	TGCAGCGTGATAGACAGCCTCTATGGCTACACCTTC	CSVIDSLYGYTF
.	.	TRBV5-6	TRBJ2-2	TGTGCCAGCAGCCTGGGGCCGGGACAGAACACCGGGGAGCTGTTTTTT	CASSLGPGQNTGELFF
TRBD1	.	TRBV11-2	TRBJ1-1	TGTGCCAGCAGCTTTCCAGGGGGCGTATTGATAGTCACTGAAGCTTTCTTT	CASSFPGGVLIVTEAFF
TRBD1	few	TRBV25-1	TRBJ2-5	TGTGCCAGCAGCCGACAGGGCCCCCAAGAGACCCAGTACTTC	CASSRQGPQETQYF
.	few	TRBV25-1	TRBJ2-2	TGTGCCAGCAGTGAGACCCGTGGGGAGCTGTTTTTT	CASSETRGELFF
TRBD1	.	TRBV6-5	TRBJ2-1	TGTGCCAGCAGTTACTCGAGTACAGGGGGGCCGACTTCCTACAATGAGCAGTTCTTC	CASSYSSTGGPTSYNEQFF
.	.	TRBV6-5	TRBJ2-7	TGTGCCAGCAGTTACGGGGACGGTTCCTACGAGCAGTACTTC	CASSYGDGSYEQYF
.	.	TRBV29-1	TRBJ1-2	TGCAGCGTTGCCCCCCGACAGACTAACTATGGCTACACCTTC	CSVAPRQTNYGYTF